This TCR beta chain was identified in a study of blood T cell repertoires in COVID-19. Across the whole study: The cDNA or gDNA used as material had been derived from T cells, B-cell-depleted T cells, or PBMCs.

Seattle cases were enrolled at active infection and followed longitudinally. The method was immunoSEQ multiplex PCR; TCRdb's version includes in-frame clones alone and lacks a portion of them. Found here are hundreds of thousands of clones, around nine tenths of them singletons; the top ten hold about 11%. Trimming removed 9 bases at V and 7 bases at J, with 15 bases between. The CDR3 totals 12 residues. CDR1 is LNHDA and CDR2 is SQIVND in the germline V gene (reference sequence). In its sample, this clone was seen a few times. The rearrangement joins TRBV19 to TRBJ1-1, with a possible D match to TRBD1 (6 bases). Material for sequencing was peripheral blood. The sequence derives from a woman aged 25 to 45 with COVID-19, enrolled during active disease. Here the CDR3 DNA reads TGTGCCAGCAGGGGCCGGGGCGGTGAAGCTTTCTTT. This translates into CASRGRGGEAFF.